In its sample, the clone carrying this TCR beta chain was seen many times. Its antigen is currently unknown. Constant-segment primers were used for 5'RACE, and the resulting TCR alpha and TCR beta cDNA libraries carried sample barcodes and UMIs. TCRdb processed the 5' RACE reads anew with MiXCR; each CDR3 protein has one entry. Seen here are 450,000 to 650,000 distinct CDR3 sequences, less than 25% observed once, and the top ten hold approximately 8.4%. The sample is drawn from a study of T-cell memory formation after mild COVID-19. Turning to the study itself: Largely donor-specific TCR clusters were found. General study findings and limits: The study found balanced CD4/CD8 in clones contracting day 15 to 85 and a CD4+ lean in later expanders. Contracting CD8+ clones were enriched in EMRA, CD4+ mainly in CM and EM.

The receptor was isolated from an adult woman who had mild COVID-19 (a few samples of this study predate the infection). Cell type and time point are not known. Material: PBMCs or a T cell subset sorted from them (not recorded which).

CDR3 region: CASSSRQGGYNEQFF. CDR3 DNA sequence: TGCGCCAGCAGCTCCCGACAGGGGGGCTACAATGAGCAGTTCTTC. The gene calls are TRBV5-1 and TRBJ2-1; TRBD1 matches 9 bases. From germline, CDR1 is SGHRS and CDR2 YFSETQ. Trimming removed 3 bases from V and 3 bases from J; junction bases left unmatched: 4. This CDR3 region has 15 residues.